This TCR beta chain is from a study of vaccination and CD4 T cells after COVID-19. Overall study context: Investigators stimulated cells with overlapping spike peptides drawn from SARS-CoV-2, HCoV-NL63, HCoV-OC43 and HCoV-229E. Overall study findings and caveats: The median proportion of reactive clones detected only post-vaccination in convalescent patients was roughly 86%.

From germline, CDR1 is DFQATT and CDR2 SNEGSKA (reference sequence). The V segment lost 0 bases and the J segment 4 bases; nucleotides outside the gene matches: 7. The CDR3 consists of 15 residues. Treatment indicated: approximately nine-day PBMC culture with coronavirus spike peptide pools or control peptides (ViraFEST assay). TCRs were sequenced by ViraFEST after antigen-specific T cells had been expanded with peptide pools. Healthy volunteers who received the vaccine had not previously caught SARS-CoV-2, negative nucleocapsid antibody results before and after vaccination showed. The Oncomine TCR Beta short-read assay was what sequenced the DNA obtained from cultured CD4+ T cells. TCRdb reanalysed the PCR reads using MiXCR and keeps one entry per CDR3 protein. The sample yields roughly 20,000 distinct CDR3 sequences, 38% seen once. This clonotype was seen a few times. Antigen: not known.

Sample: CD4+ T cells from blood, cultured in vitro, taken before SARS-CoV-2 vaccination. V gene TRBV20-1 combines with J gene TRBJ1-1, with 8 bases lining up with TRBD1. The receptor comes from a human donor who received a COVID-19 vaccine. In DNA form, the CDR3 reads TGCAGTGCTAGAGATTGGGGCGGACAGGGCACTGAAGCTTTCTTT. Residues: CSARDWGGQGTEAFF.